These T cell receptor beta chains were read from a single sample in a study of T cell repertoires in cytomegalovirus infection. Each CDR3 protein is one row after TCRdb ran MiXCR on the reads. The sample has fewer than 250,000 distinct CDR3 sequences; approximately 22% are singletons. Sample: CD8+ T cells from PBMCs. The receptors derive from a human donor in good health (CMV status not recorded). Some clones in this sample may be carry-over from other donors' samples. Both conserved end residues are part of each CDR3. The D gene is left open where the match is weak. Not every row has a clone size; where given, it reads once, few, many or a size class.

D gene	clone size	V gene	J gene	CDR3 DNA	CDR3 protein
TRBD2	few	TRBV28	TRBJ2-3	TGTGCCAGCAGTTTGGTACTAGCGGGGTTCACAGATACGCAGTATTTT	CASSLVLAGFTDTQYF
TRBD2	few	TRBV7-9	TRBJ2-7	TGTGCCAGCAGCTCTACTAAGCGGGGGGGCGGCGAGCAGTACTTC	CASSSTKRGGGEQYF
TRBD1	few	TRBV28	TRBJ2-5	TGTGCCAGCAGTCCGGGGACAGGCCCACAGTACTTC	CASSPGTGPQYF
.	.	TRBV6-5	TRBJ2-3	TGTGCCAGCAGTTCCGAAGGGAAGGGGGGGCTCACAGATACGCAGTATTTT	CASSSEGKGGLTDTQYF
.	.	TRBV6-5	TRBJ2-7	TGTGCCAGCAGTCCCCGTGACTTTTCAACCTACGAGCAGTACTTC	CASSPRDFSTYEQYF
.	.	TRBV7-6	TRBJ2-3	TGTGCCAGCAGCTCGCCCATTGGCCGGGATACGCAGTATTTT	CASSSPIGRDTQYF
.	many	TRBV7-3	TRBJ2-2	TGTGCCAGCAGCTTAACGGGCTCCCGTCCGACCGGGGAGCTGTTTTTT	CASSLTGSRPTGELFF
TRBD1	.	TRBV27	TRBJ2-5	TGTGCCAGCAGTGCCCTGACAGGGTACCAAGAGACCCAGTACTTC	CASSALTGYQETQYF
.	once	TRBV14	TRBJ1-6	TGTGCCAGCAGCCAAGATTCTGCGATTTCACCCCTCCACTTT	CASSQDSAISPLHF
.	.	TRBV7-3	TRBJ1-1	TGTGCCAGCAGCTTACCTGGAGATTGGGGCACTGAAGCTTTCTTT	CASSLPGDWGTEAFF
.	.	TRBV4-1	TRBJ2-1	TGCGCCAGCAGCCAAGGGGGTCTGGGAGATGAGCAGTTCTTC	CASSQGGLGDEQFF
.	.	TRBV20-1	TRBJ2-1	TGCAGTGCTAGAGACGAAAGGGGATACAATGAGCAGTTCTTC	CSARDERGYNEQFF
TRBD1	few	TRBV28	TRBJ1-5	TGTGCCAGCAGTTTAAAACAGGGGGCTATACAGCCCCAGCATTTT	CASSLKQGAIQPQHF
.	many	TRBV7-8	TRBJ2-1	TGTGCCAGCAGTCAGATGGATGAGCAGTTCTTC	CASSQMDEQFF
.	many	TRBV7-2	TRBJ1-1	TGTGCCAGCAGCTTTCTGGGCATGGGGGATGGCACTGAAGCTTTCTTT	CASSFLGMGDGTEAFF
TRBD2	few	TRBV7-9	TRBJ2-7	TGTGCCAGCAGCGTACTAGCGGTGAGCTCCTACGAGCAGTACTTC	CASSVLAVSSYEQYF
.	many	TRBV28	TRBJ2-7	TGTGCCAGCAGTTTAGAGAAGCAGTACTTC	CASSLEKQYF
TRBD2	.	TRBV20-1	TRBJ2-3	TGCAGTGCTAGAGATGGTTACAGCGGGGGCACAGATACGCAGTATTTT	CSARDGYSGGTDTQYF
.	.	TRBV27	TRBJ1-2	TGTGCCAGCAGTTTATCCTCCGGACCACCGGGGCGGGACTACACCTTC	CASSLSSGPPGRDYTF
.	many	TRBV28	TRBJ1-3	TGTGCCAGCAGTTTTGGAGTCTCTGGAAACACCATATATTTT	CASSFGVSGNTIYF
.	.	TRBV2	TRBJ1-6	TGTGCCAGCAGGGGACCAGGGGTGGGTTCACCCCTCCACTTT	CASRGPGVGSPLHF
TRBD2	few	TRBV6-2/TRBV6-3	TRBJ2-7	TGTGCCAGCAGTTACGACCCCGGCGGGCCGGGACTAACCTACGAGCAGTACTTC	CASSYDPGGPGLTYEQYF
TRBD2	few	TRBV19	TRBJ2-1	TGTGCCAGTAGTATCTCGGCTAGCGGGGTTACTGAGCAGTTCTTC	CASSISASGVTEQFF
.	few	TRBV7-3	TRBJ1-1	TGTGCCAGCAGCCCCATCGGGGGTGGAACTGAAGCTTTCTTT	CASSPIGGGTEAFF
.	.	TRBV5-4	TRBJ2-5	TGTGCCAGCAACCCAGGAAGAAGCTTACAAGAGACCCAGTACTTC	CASNPGRSLQETQYF
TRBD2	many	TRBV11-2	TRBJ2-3	TGTGCCAGCAGCTCGACTAGCGGTACAGATACGCAGTATTTT	CASSSTSGTDTQYF
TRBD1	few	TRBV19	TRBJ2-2	TGTGCCAGTACCTTAGGGGGGGGACAGGGGGCCACCGGGGAGCTGTTTTTT	CASTLGGGQGATGELFF
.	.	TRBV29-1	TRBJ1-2	TGCAGCGTTGAGATCCCGGGACCGGTGAACTATGGCTACACCTTC	CSVEIPGPVNYGYTF
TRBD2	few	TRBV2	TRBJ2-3	TGTGCCAGCAGAAGAGGGACTAGCGGGCGGCTGGGAGATACGCAGTATTTT	CASRRGTSGRLGDTQYF
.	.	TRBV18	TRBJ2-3	TGTGCCAGCTCACCGGTGCTTTTCACAGATACGCAGTATTTT	CASSPVLFTDTQYF
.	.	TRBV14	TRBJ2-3	TGTGCCAGCAGCCAAGGGATAGCGGAGCTCACAGATACGCAGTATTTT	CASSQGIAELTDTQYF
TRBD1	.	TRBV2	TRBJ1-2	TGTGCCAGCAGTGTCTTGGGACAGGGATCTCCTAACTATGGCTACACCTTC	CASSVLGQGSPNYGYTF
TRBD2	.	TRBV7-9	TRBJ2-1	TGTGCCAGCAGCCCTACTAGCGGGGGGACTCTCAATGAGCAGTTCTTC	CASSPTSGGTLNEQFF
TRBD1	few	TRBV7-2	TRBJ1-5	TGTGCCAGCAGCTCGCAGGGGGCCCCTAATCAGCCCCAGCATTTT	CASSSQGAPNQPQHF
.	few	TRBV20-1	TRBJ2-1	TGCAGTGCTTCTGACACGACCTACAATGAGCAGTTCTTC	CSASDTTYNEQFF
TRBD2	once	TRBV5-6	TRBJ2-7	TGTGCCAGCAGCTTGAGCGGGGGGACCGTCTACGAGCAGTACTTC	CASSLSGGTVYEQYF
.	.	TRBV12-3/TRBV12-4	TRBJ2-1	TGTGCCAGCACCCTGGAGAGAGGGGGGGTAAATGAGCAGTTCTTC	CASTLERGGVNEQFF
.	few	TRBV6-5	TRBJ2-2	TGTGCCAGCAGTTATTCCACATCGGGGACCGGGGAGCTGTTTTTT	CASSYSTSGTGELFF
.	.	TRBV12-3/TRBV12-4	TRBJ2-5	TGTGCCAGCAGTCCGACGCTGCAAGAGACCCAGTACTTC	CASSPTLQETQYF
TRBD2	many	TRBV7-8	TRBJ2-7	TGTGCCAGCAGCTTTGAAGCGGGGATCTTTTACGAGCAGTACTTC	CASSFEAGIFYEQYF
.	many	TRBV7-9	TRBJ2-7	TGTGCCAGCAGCTTAGTAGGGTCAGACCGGTACTTC	CASSLVGSDRYF
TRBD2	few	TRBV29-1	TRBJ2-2	TGCAGCGTATGTGATGCGGGGGGCATCCAAACCGGGGAGCTGTTTTTT	CSVCDAGGIQTGELFF
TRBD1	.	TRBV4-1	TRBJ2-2	TGCGCCAGCAGCCATCCTCGGGACAGGGGCGCCGGGGAGCTGTTTTTT	CASSHPRDRGAGELFF
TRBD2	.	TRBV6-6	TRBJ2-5	TGTGCCAGCAGTCTAGCGGAGGGGCGGGAGACCCAGTACTTC	CASSLAEGRETQYF
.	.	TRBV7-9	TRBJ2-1	TGTGCCAGCAGCTTAGACGGACCCAGGGGTTCCTACAATGAGCAGTTCTTC	CASSLDGPRGSYNEQFF
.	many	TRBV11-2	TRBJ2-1	TGTGCCAGCAGCTTAGTATACGGAGAGCAGTTCTTC	CASSLVYGEQFF
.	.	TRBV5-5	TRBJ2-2	TGTGCCAGCAGCTTGGAGGCCAATAGGAACACCGGGGAGCTGTTTTTT	CASSLEANRNTGELFF